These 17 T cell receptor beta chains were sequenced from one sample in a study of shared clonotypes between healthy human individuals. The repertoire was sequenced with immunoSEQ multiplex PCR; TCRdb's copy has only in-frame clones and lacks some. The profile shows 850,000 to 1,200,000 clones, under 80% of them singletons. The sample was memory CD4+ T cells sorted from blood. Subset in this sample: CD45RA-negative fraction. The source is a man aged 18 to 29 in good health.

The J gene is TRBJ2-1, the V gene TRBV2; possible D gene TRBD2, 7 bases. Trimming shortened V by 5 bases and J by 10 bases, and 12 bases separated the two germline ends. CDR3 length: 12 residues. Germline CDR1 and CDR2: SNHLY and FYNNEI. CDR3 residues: CASSRGGIEQFF. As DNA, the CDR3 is TGTGCCAGCAGTAGGGGGGGGATAGAGCAGTTCTTC.

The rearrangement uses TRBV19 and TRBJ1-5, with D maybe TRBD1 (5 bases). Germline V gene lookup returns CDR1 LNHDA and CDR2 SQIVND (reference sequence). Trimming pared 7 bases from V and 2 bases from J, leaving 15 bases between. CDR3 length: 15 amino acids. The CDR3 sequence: CASTLIAGGNQPQHF. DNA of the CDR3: TGTGCCAGTACCTTAATTGCGGGGGGCAATCAGCCCCAGCATTTT.

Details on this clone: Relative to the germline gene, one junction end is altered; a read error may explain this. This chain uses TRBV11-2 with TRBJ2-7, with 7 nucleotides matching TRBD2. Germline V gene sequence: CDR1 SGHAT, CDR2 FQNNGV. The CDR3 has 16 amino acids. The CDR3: CTSSLGWGGTNYEQYF. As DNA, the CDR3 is TGTACCAGCAGCTTAGGTTGGGGAGGGACTAACTACGAGCAGTACTTC.

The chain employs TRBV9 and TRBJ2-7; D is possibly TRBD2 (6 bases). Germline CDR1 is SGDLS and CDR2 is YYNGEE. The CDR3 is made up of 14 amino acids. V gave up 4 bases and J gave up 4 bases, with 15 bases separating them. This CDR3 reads CASSTTSIGYEQYF. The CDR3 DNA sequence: TGTGCCAGCAGCACAACTAGCATCGGGTACGAGCAGTACTTC. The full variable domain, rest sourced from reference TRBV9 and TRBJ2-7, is DSGVTQTPKHLITATGQRVTLRCSPRSGDLSVYWYQQSLDQGLQFLIQYYNGEERAKGNILERFSAQQFPDLHSELNLSSLELGDSALYFCASSTTSIGYEQYFGPGTRLTVT.

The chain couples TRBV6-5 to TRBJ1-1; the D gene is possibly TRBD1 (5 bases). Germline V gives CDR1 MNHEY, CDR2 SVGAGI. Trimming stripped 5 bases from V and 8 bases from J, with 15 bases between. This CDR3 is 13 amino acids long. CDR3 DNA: TGTGCCAGCAGTCCAGGGACGGTTCAAGAAGCTTTCTTT. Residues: CASSPGTVQEAFF.

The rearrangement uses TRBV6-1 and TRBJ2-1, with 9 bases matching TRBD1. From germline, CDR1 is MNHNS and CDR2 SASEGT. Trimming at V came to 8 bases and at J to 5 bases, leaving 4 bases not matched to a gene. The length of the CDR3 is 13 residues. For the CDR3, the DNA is TGTGCCAGCGCGGGACAGGGCGACAATGAGCAGTTCTTC. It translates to CASAGQGDNEQFF.

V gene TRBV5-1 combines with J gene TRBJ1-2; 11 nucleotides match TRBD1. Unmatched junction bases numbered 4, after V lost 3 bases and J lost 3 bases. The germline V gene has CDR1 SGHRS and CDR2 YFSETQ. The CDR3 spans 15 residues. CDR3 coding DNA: TGCGCCAGCAGCTGGAGGACAGGGGGCGACTATGGCTACACCTTC. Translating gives CASSWRTGGDYGYTF.

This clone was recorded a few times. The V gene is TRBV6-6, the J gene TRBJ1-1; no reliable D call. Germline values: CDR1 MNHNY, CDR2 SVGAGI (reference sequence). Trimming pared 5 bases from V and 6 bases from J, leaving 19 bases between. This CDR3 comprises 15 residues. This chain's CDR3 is CASSGSLSGIPEAFF. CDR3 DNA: TGTGCCAGCAGTGGCAGCCTCAGTGGGATCCCTGAAGCTTTCTTT.

The CDR3 DNA is TGTGCCAGCAGTGAAGCGCTTCCGGGCAATGAGCAGTTCTTC. Translating gives CASSEALPGNEQFF. This sequence joins TRBV6-1 and TRBJ2-1; no reliable D call. The germline gives CDR1 MNHNS, CDR2 SASEGT. V was trimmed by 0 bases and J by 6 bases, leaving 9 bases between them. This CDR3 has 14 amino acids.

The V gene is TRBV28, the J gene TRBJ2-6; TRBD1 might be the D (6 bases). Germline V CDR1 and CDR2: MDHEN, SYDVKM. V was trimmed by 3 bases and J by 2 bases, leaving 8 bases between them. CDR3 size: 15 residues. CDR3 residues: CASSFGGPGANVLTF. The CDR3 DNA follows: TGTGCCAGCAGTTTTGGGGGCCCTGGGGCCAACGTCCTGACTTTC.

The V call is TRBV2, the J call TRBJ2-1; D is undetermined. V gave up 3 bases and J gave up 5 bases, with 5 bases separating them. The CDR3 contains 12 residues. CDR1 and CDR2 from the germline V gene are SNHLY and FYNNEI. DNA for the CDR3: TGTGCCAGCAGTGACGCCAACAATGAGCAGTTCTTC. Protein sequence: CASSDANNEQFF.

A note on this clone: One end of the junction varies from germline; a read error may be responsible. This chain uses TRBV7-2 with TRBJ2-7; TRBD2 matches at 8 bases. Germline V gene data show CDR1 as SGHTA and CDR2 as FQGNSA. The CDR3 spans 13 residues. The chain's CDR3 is CASSIAGHHEQYF. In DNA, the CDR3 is TGTGCCAGCAGCATAGCGGGGCACCACGAGCAGTACTTC.

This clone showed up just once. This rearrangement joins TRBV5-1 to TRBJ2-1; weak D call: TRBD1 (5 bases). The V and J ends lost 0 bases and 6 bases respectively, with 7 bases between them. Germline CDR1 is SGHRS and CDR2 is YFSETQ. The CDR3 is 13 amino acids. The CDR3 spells CASSLVGANEQFF. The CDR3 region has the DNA TGCGCCAGCAGCTTGGTTGGGGCCAATGAGCAGTTCTTC. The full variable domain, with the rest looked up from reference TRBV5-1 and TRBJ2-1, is KAGVTQTPRYLIKTRGQQVTLSCSPISGHRSVSWYQQTPGQGLQFLFEYFSETQRNKGNFPGRFSGRQFSNSRSEMNVSTLELGDSALYLCASSLVGANEQFFGPGTRLTVL.

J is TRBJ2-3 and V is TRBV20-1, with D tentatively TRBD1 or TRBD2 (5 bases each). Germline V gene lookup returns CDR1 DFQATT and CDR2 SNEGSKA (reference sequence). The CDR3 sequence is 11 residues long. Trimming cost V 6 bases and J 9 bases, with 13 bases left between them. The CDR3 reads CSASPEGTQYF. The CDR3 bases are TGCAGTGCGAGTCCCGAGGGGACGCAGTATTTT.

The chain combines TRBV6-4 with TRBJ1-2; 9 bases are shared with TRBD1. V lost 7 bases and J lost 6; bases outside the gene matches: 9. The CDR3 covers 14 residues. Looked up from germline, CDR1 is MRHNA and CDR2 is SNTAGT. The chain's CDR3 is CASTPDRGSHGYTF. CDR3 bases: TGTGCCAGCACGCCGGACAGGGGTAGTCATGGCTACACCTTC.

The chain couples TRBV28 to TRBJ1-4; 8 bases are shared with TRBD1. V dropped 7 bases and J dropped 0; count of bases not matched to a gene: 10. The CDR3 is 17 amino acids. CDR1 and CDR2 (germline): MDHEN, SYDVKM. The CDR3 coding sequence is TGTGCCAGCACCTCCCCGGACAGGGTTTCAACTAATGAAAAACTGTTTTTT. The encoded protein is CASTSPDRVSTNEKLFF.

CDR3 DNA sequence: TGCGCCAGCAGCTTGGCAGGGGCCCACACTGAAGCTTTCTTT. It encodes CASSLAGAHTEAFF. The rearrangement joins TRBV5-1 to TRBJ1-1; TRBD1 might be the D (6 bases). Germline-derived CDR1 and CDR2 are SGHRS and YFSETQ. Trimming stripped 0 bases from V and 3 bases from J, with 9 bases between. This CDR3 comprises 14 residues.